The 17 T cell receptor beta chains presented below share a single source sample, sequenced in a study of shared clonotypes between healthy human individuals. Some clones are missing from TCRdb's copy, which holds only in-frame ones; the method was immunoSEQ multiplex PCR. Of more than 2,000,000 clones in the sample, about 92% were seen once. Sequenced material: naive CD4+ T cells sorted from blood. Subset of the sample: CD45RA+ positively selected. The receptors originated from a young man in good health.

This chain links TRBV12-5 with TRBJ1-3; D not certain. This CDR3 has 13 amino acids. CDR1 and CDR2 (germline): LGHNT, FRNRAP. V was clipped by 7 bases and J by 0 bases, with 7 bases between them. For the CDR3, the DNA is TGTGCTAGTGCCAGGCTCTCTGGAAACACCATATATTTT. Residues: CASARLSGNTIYF.

The chain carries TRBV19 and TRBJ1-3; D gene unclear. With 3 bases removed from V and 2 bases from J, the gap between germline ends came to 5 bases. Looked up from germline, CDR1 is LNHDA and CDR2 is SQIVND (reference sequence). CDR3 length: 13 residues. The CDR3 nucleotides read TGTGCCAGTAGTATGACAACTGGAAACACCATATATTTT. Translated, it gives CASSMTTGNTIYF.

The chain combines TRBV30 with TRBJ1-1; tentative D call: TRBD1 (6 bases). Germline V lookup: CDR1 GTSNPN, CDR2 SVGIG (reference sequence). CDR3 size: 14 residues. Trimming stripped 1 base from V and 1 base from J, with 10 bases between. The CDR3 loop reads CAWSGGGPNTEAFF. CDR3 DNA: TGTGCCTGGAGTGGGGGGGGCCCGAACACTGAAGCTTTCTTT.

The V gene is TRBV21-1, the J gene TRBJ1-5; TRBD1, the table's D call, was not compared with the DNA. TRBV21-1 is described as a pseudogene. The CDR3 covers 18 residues. This CDR3 reads CASSPRAVDRVCNQPQHF. The CDR3 nucleotides read TGTGCCAGCAGCCCGAGAGCCGTAGACAGGGTTTGCAATCAGCCCCAGCATTTT.

Concerning this clone: Within the sample, other DNA sequences also encode this same CDR3. The gene calls are TRBV5-1 and TRBJ2-3; D remains unclear. Germline V gene data show CDR1 as SGHRS and CDR2 as YFSETQ. V gave up 1 base and J gave up 2 bases, with 8 bases separating them. The CDR3 is 14 residues long. Written as DNA, the CDR3 is TGCGCCAGCAGCTTGAGGTCTATCACAGATACGCAGTATTTT. Amino acids: CASSLRSITDTQYF.

This rearrangement joins TRBV7-2 to TRBJ2-5; weak D call: TRBD1 (5 bases). The CDR3 totals 13 residues. The V gene lost 6 bases and the J gene lost 4 bases, with 12 bases spanning the gap. CDR1 is SGHTA, CDR2 FQGNSA, per germline. The CDR3 region has the DNA TGTGCCAGCAGTGGGGCAACCAGAGAGACCCAGTACTTC. Protein sequence: CASSGATRETQYF.

This clone was seen only once. The J gene is TRBJ2-3, the V gene TRBV7-2; the match to TRBD1 covers 8 bases. Unmatched junction bases numbered 14, after V lost 5 bases and J lost 4 bases. This CDR3 spans 17 amino acids. Per germline, CDR1 SGHTA and CDR2 FQGNSA. The CDR3 is CASSPYEDRVPPDTQYF. CDR3 DNA: TGTGCCAGCAGCCCGTATGAGGACAGGGTACCCCCAGATACGCAGTATTTT.

The chain joins TRBV6-5 to TRBJ2-7; 11 nucleotides match TRBD1. Trimming cost V 7 bases and J 7 bases; bases outside gene matches: 12. The CDR3 extends over 15 amino acids. Germline CDR1 and CDR2: MNHEY and SVGAGI. The CDR3 DNA sequence: TGTGCCAGCACTCTTACTGGACAGGGGGCGAGAGAGCAGTACTTC. Protein sequence: CASTLTGQGAREQYF.

A note on this clone: Other DNA variants within this sample encode the same CDR3. V is TRBV28 and J is TRBJ2-7; possibly TRBD1 for D (6 bases). The germline CDR1 and CDR2 sequences are MDHEN and SYDVKM. The CDR3 is made up of 14 amino acids. V was pared by 6 bases and J by 3 bases, with 15 bases between. CDR3: CASSPSRGGYEQYF. The CDR3 nucleotides read TGTGCCAGCAGCCCATCCAGGGGTGGCTACGAGCAGTACTTC.

The chain joins TRBV7-9 to TRBJ1-5; TRBD1 matches at 7 bases. The CDR3 has 16 amino acids. Germline V gives CDR1 SEHNR, CDR2 FQNEAQ (reference sequence). The ends lost 4 bases at V and 9 bases at J; junction bases unmatched: 15. As DNA, the CDR3 is TGTGCCAGCAGCTCTGGTCTCCAGGGGGGGATCTTGCCCCAGCATTTT. Protein product: CASSSGLQGGILPQHF.

The chain employs TRBV6-1 and TRBJ1-5; no clear D gene. V shed 0 bases and J shed 3 bases, with 15 bases lying between them. CDR1 and CDR2 from the germline V gene are MNHNS and SASEGT. This CDR3 is built from 17 residues. CDR3 in DNA: TGTGCCAGCAGTGAAGCGGAGGGCAGGCAATACAATCAGCCCCAGCATTTT. This sequence encodes CASSEAEGRQYNQPQHF.

Details on this clone: This may be a read error: a much more frequent sequence differs by one nucleotide. The chain employs TRBV11-2 and TRBJ2-7; D remains ambiguous. Germline assignment: CDR1 SGHAT and CDR2 FQNNGV. This CDR3 spans 11 amino acids. Trimming pared 3 bases from V and 3 bases from J, leaving 3 bases between. The CDR3 loop reads CASSFYYEQYF. DNA for the CDR3: TGTGCCAGCAGCTTCTACTACGAGCAGTACTTC.

This chain joins TRBV14 and TRBJ2-7; D remains unclear. V was shortened by 0 bases and J by 6 bases, with 6 bases between the two germline ends. Germline V gene data show CDR1 as SGHDN and CDR2 as FVKESK. The CDR3 contains 12 residues. The CDR3 region is CASSQDRLEQYF. The CDR3 bases are TGTGCCAGCAGCCAAGATCGGCTCGAGCAGTACTTC.

The V gene is TRBV5-6, the J gene TRBJ2-5; D gene ambiguous. The CDR3 spans 14 residues. Between the trimmed V and J ends, which lost 1 base and 5 bases, there was a span of 12 bases. Per the germline V gene, CDR1 is SGHDT and CDR2 is YYEEEE. The CDR3 region has the DNA TGTGCCAGCAGCTTGTACAAGGCCTGGGAGACCCAGTACTTC. This sequence encodes CASSLYKAWETQYF.

The V gene is TRBV19, the J gene TRBJ1-5; D unclear. Trimming took off 9 bases at V and 3 bases at J, with 18 bases between the two ends. The CDR3 spans 15 residues. Germline CDR1 is LNHDA and CDR2 is SQIVND (reference sequence). This CDR3 reads CASQFFGVSNQPQHF. The CDR3 coding sequence is TGTGCCAGCCAATTTTTTGGGGTATCCAATCAGCCCCAGCATTTT.

CDR3 DNA: TGTGCCAGCAGCTCCGGGACCCACGGGGGGAAGACCCAGTACTTC. Its translation: CASSSGTHGGKTQYF. V and J are TRBV7-2 and TRBJ2-5; 7 bases are shared with TRBD2. J was trimmed by 6 bases and V by 4 bases; bases with no gene match: 11. The CDR3 loop spans 15 amino acids. Germline V gene lookup returns CDR1 SGHTA and CDR2 FQGNSA.

The rearrangement uses TRBV28 and TRBJ1-2; 7 bases are a match to TRBD1. The CDR3 totals 13 residues. The V and J ends lost 8 bases and 4 bases, in that order; junction bases with no gene match: 7. Germline V gives CDR1 MDHEN, CDR2 SYDVKM. The CDR3 DNA reads as TGTGCCAGCGGACAGGACCCGGTCTATGGCTACACCTTC. It specifies CASGQDPVYGYTF.